This TCR beta chain was identified in a study of shared clonotypes between healthy human individuals. Study-level results: Sequencing depth was predicted to influence how clonotypes are shared among donors.

Produced via immunoSEQ multiplex PCR; TCRdb's table is partial and in-frame only. This table has 450,000 to 600,000 clones, 60% to 85% appearing once. In regard to this clone: Its specificity is unknown.

The germline V gene has CDR1 LNHDA and CDR2 SQIVND (reference sequence). CDR3 length: 14 residues. V was shortened by 2 bases and J by 2 bases, with 10 bases between the two germline ends. The chain combines TRBV19 with TRBJ2-7; D is possibly TRBD1 or TRBD2 (5 bases each). The sample consisted of PBMCs. This clonotype was obtained from a woman between 40 and 55 years old in good health. Some clones in this sample may be carry-over from other donors' samples. The CDR3 DNA is TGTGCCAGTAGTATATCTCAGGGACCCTACGAGCAGTACTTC. Its protein product is CASSISQGPYEQYF. The complete variable domain, with remaining parts taken from reference TRBV19 and TRBJ2-7, reads DGGITQSPKYLFRKEGQNVTLSCEQNLNHDAMYWYRQDPGQGLRLIYYSQIVNDFQKGDIAEGYSVSREKKESFPLTVTSAQKNPTAFYLCASSISQGPYEQYFGPGTRLTVT.